The text below deals with one T cell receptor beta chain. Generated by immunoSEQ multiplex PCR, the TCRdb table keeps only in-frame clones and is missing some. The sample lists about 1.9 million clones, just under 95% occurring once. The source of the sample is a study of shared clonotypes between healthy human individuals. Germline-derived CDR1 and CDR2 are SGHVS and FNYEAQ. The CDR3 contains 16 residues. V lost 1 base and J lost 0, with 13 bases in between. Naive CD8 cells comprised CD45RO-negative, CCR7-positively selected cells, excluding terminally differentiated effector memory CD45RA+ cells. Sample: naive CD8+ T cells from PBMCs. This rearrangement joins TRBV7-6 to TRBJ2-7; D is tentatively TRBD1 or TRBD2 (5 bases each). The source of this sequence is a man in his late teens or twenties in good health. Some clones in this sample may be carry-over from other donors' samples. The CDR3 here is CASSLVSGTVSYEQYF. CDR3 coding DNA: TGTGCCAGCAGCTTAGTATCTGGGACGGTCTCCTACGAGCAGTACTTC. The entire variable domain, with the rest obtained from reference TRBV7-6 and TRBJ2-7, is as follows: GAGVSQSPRYKVTKRGQDVALRCDPISGHVSLYWYRQALGQGPEFLTYFNYEAQQDKSGLPNDRFSAERPEGSISTLTIQRTEQRDSAMYRCASSLVSGTVSYEQYFGPGTRLTVT.